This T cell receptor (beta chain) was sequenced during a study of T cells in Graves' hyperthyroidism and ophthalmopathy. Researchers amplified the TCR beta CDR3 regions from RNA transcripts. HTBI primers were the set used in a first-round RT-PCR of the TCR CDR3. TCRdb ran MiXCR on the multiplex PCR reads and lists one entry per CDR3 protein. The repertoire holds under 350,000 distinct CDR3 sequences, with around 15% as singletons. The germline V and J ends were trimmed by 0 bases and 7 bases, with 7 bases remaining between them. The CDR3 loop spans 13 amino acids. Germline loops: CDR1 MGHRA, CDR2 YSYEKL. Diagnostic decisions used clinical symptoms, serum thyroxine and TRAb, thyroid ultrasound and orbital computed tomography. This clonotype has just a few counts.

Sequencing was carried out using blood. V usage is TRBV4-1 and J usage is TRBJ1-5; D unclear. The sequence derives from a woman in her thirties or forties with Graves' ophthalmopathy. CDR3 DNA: TGCGCCAGCAGCCAAGAACTTGGGCAGCCCCAGCATTTT. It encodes CASSQELGQPQHF.